Presented here are 20 T cell receptor beta chains from one specimen sequenced in a study of CD8 T cells in ankylosing spondylitis. Study-level points and caveats: Seemingly characteristic of ankylosing spondylitis blood was a TCR beta motif consisting of about 8 highly homologous variants.

TCRdb passed the 5' RACE reads through MiXCR, listing each CDR3 protein once. The sample yields roughly 700,000 distinct CDR3 sequences, under 20% seen once. Their specific antigens are unknown. The sequenced material came from blood, either unsorted or a sorted T cell fraction (not recorded which). Receptors originate from a male donor with ankylosing spondylitis.

V gene TRBV7-8 combines with J gene TRBJ2-7; TRBD2 agrees at 8 bases. This CDR3 has 14 amino acids. J gave up 3 bases and V 5 bases, and 6 bases lay outside the gene matches. Germline loops: CDR1 SGHVS, CDR2 FQNEAQ. DNA for the CDR3: TGTGCCAGCAGCGGCCCAAGCGGGAGCTACGAGCAGTACTTC. Its translation is CASSGPSGSYEQYF. Together with reference TRBV7-8 and TRBJ2-7, the CDR3 gives the full variable domain: GAGVSQSPRYKVAKRGQDVALRCDPISGHVSLFWYQQALGQGPEFLTYFQNEAQLDKSGLPSDRFFAERPEGSVSTLKIQRTQQEDSAVYLCASSGPSGSYEQYFGPGTRLTVT.

This clonotype occurred many times. Here the CDR3 DNA reads TGTGCCAGCAGTTTAGCCACCGAGGGGGCGCGGGGCTACACCTTC. Protein sequence: CASSLATEGARGYTF. V and J are TRBV12-3 or TRBV12-4 and TRBJ1-2, with 7 bases that match TRBD1. V lost 0 bases to trimming and J lost 8 bases; unmatched junction nucleotides: 9. The CDR3 totals 15 residues.

The chain recombines TRBV5-5 with TRBJ1-4; D ambiguous. Looked up from germline, CDR1 is SGHKS and CDR2 is YYEKEE (reference sequence). V lost 2 bases to trimming and J lost 2 bases, with 13 bases between them. CDR3 length equals 16 residues. The CDR3, as DNA: TGTGCCAGCAGCTTCGCCGGGCCCGGGACTAATGAAAAACTGTTTTTT. Amino acids: CASSFAGPGTNEKLFF.

V and J are TRBV12-3 or TRBV12-4 and TRBJ1-2; TRBD1 might be the D (6 bases). The germline V and J ends were trimmed by 2 bases and 6 bases, with 13 bases remaining between them. The CDR3 length is 14 residues. The CDR3 reads CASSLMDSRDGYTF. Here the CDR3 DNA reads TGTGCCAGCAGTTTAATGGACAGTAGGGATGGCTACACCTTC.

The rearrangement links TRBV5-5 to TRBJ2-7, with D perhaps matching TRBD1 (5 bases). In germline, CDR1 is SGHKS, CDR2 YYEKEE (reference sequence). There are 15 residues in the CDR3. V lost 1 base and J 3 bases, leaving 14 bases between the germline ends. CDR3 bases: TGTGCCAGCAGCTTGCTCGGAGACAGCTACTACGAGCAGTACTTC. Translation gives CASSLLGDSYYEQYF.

The gene calls are TRBV6-2 or TRBV6-3 and TRBJ2-3; 8 nucleotides match TRBD2. This CDR3 has 15 residues. Germline values: CDR1 MNHEY, CDR2 SVGEGT. The V gene end was trimmed by 10 bases and the J gene end by 5 bases; junction bases not matched to a gene: 14. As DNA, the CDR3 is TGTGCCACCGCGGCGGGAGGCGGCCGGGGAGATACGCAGTATTTT. Its protein product is CATAAGGGRGDTQYF.

This clonotype was detected only a few times. The genes are TRBV25-1 and TRBJ2-1; a possible D gene is TRBD2 (6 bases). V was clipped by 4 bases and J by 1 base, with 11 bases between them. Germline CDR1 reads MGHDK; CDR2 reads SYGVNS. This CDR3 contains 15 residues. The CDR3 DNA reads as TGTGCCAGCAGTGGGAGGGGTTTTTCCTACAATGAGCAGTTCTTC. Protein: CASSGRGFSYNEQFF.

V usage is TRBV29-1 and J usage is TRBJ2-3; 10 nucleotides agree with TRBD2. Germline V gives CDR1 SQVTM, CDR2 ANQGSEA. The CDR3 covers 15 residues. V lost 0 bases and J lost 4; bases outside the gene matches: 4. CDR3 sequence: CSVEDLTSGPDTQYF. For the CDR3, the DNA is TGCAGCGTTGAAGATCTGACTAGCGGGCCAGATACGCAGTATTTT.

This clonotype was seen many times. The chain employs TRBV20-1 and TRBJ1-1, with D uncertain. The V and J ends lost 5 bases and 5 bases respectively, with 15 bases between them. The CDR3 totals 13 residues. Germline V lookup: CDR1 DFQATT, CDR2 SNEGSKA (reference sequence). The CDR3, as DNA: TGCAGTGCTGTTCGGGGATCGGAAACTGAAGCTTTCTTT. It codes for CSAVRGSETEAFF.

The chain employs TRBV11-2 and TRBJ2-7; D is possibly TRBD2 (5 bases). V was cut by 0 bases and J by 3 bases, with 9 bases left in between. The germline gives CDR1 SGHAT, CDR2 FQNNGV. The CDR3 has 14 amino acids. The CDR3 loop reads CASSLEFSDYEQYF. Written as DNA, the CDR3 is TGTGCCAGCAGCTTAGAGTTTAGCGACTACGAGCAGTACTTC.

The V call is TRBV6-5, the J call TRBJ2-1; D not certain. Trimming shortened V by 0 bases and J by 13 bases, and 10 bases separated the two germline ends. The CDR3 extends over 12 amino acids. Per the germline V gene, CDR1 is MNHEY and CDR2 is SVGAGI. The chain's CDR3 is CASSYSTGPQFF. The CDR3 nucleotides read TGTGCCAGCAGTTACTCGACTGGTCCCCAGTTCTTC.

CDR3 nucleotide sequence: TGTGCCAGTAGTACACCTGGACAGCCTAACTATGGCTACACCTTC. Translated, it gives CASSTPGQPNYGYTF. The chain uses TRBV19 and TRBJ1-2; D may be TRBD1 (6 bases). From germline, CDR1 is LNHDA and CDR2 SQIVND (reference sequence). The CDR3 extends over 15 amino acids. Trimming removed 4 bases at V and 0 bases at J, with 12 bases between.

In this sample, this clonotype turned up many times. V and J are TRBV7-2 and TRBJ2-1, with 9 positions matching TRBD1. V trimming: 6 bases; J trimming: 2 bases; junction bases outside the gene matches: 5. CDR3 size: 15 residues. Germline V gene sequence: CDR1 SGHTA, CDR2 FQGNSA. In DNA form, the CDR3 reads TGTGCCAGCAGTAGCGACAGGGGGGCCTACAATGAGCAGTTCTTC. The encoded protein is CASSSDRGAYNEQFF. Full variable domain (rest looked up from reference TRBV7-2 and TRBJ2-1): GAGVSQSPSNKVTEKGKDVELRCDPISGHTALYWYRQSLGQGLEFLIYFQGNSAPDKSGLPSDRFSAERTGGSVSTLTIQRTQQEDSAVYLCASSSDRGAYNEQFFGPGTRLTVL.

This chain links TRBV3-1 with TRBJ1-2; D might be TRBD1 (6 bases). Per germline, CDR1 LGHDT and CDR2 YNNKEL (reference sequence). The CDR3 is made up of 15 amino acids. Between the trimmed V and J ends, which lost 0 bases and 0 bases, there was a span of 8 bases. CDR3 DNA sequence: TGTGCCAGCAGCCAAGATCCAGGGGCTAACTATGGCTACACCTTC. Translation: CASSQDPGANYGYTF.

This clonotype was seen a handful of times. V usage is TRBV7-6 and J usage is TRBJ1-5; no firm D call. The ends were cut back, 1 base at V and 6 bases at J, with 16 bases in the middle. CDR1 is SGHVS, CDR2 FNYEAQ, per germline. The CDR3 loop spans 16 amino acids. The CDR3 loop is CASSLESGIPGQPQHF. The DNA of the CDR3 is TGTGCCAGCAGCTTAGAGTCCGGGATTCCTGGTCAGCCCCAGCATTTT.

The chain combines TRBV6-1 with TRBJ2-2, with 13 bases that match TRBD2. From germline, CDR1 is MNHNS and CDR2 SASEGT. The CDR3 consists of 16 residues. Trimming removed 6 bases from V and 10 bases from J; junction bases left unmatched: 11. CDR3 coding DNA: TGTGCCAGCAGGCGACTAGCGGGGGGATCGAAGGTGGAGCTGTTTTTT. Translating it yields CASRRLAGGSKVELFF.

This clonotype has just a few counts. The chain is built from TRBV12-3 or TRBV12-4 and TRBJ2-3; TRBD1 agrees at 8 bases. V lost 2 bases to trimming and J lost 5 bases; unmatched junction nucleotides: 3. The CDR3 is made up of 14 amino acids. CDR3 coding DNA: TGTGCCAGCAGTTTACAGGGGGCGAAAGATACGCAGTATTTT. Protein product: CASSLQGAKDTQYF.

This clonotype occurred a few times. The chain recombines TRBV10-2 with TRBJ1-5, with 8 bases that match TRBD1. The CDR3 runs to 17 residues. Germline CDR1 is WSHSY and CDR2 is SAAADI. V lost 0 bases to trimming and J lost 1 base; unmatched junction nucleotides: 5. Written as DNA, the CDR3 is TGCGCCAGCAGTGAGTCCTCGACAGGGGTAAGCAATCAGCCCCAGCATTTT. Protein product: CASSESSTGVSNQPQHF.

The chain combines TRBV7-9 with TRBJ1-2, with D uncertain. The V gene's germline CDR1 is SEHNR and CDR2 FQNEAQ (reference sequence). Trimming cost V 4 bases and J 7 bases, with 22 bases left between them. The CDR3 is 16 residues long. The CDR3 DNA reads as TGTGCCAGCAGCTCACTCGACCTGACTTCAGTGGGTGGCTACACCTTC. It translates to CASSSLDLTSVGGYTF.

The table lists this clonotype with many counts. This chain links TRBV5-1 with TRBJ1-5; D is ambiguous. CDR3 length: 16 amino acids. Germline assignment: CDR1 SGHRS and CDR2 YFSETQ. Trimming left V 1 base short and J 0 bases short, with 11 bases between. CDR3 in amino acids: CASSLSGSDSNQPQHF. Written as DNA, the CDR3 is TGCGCCAGCAGCTTGTCTGGAAGTGATAGCAATCAGCCCCAGCATTTT.